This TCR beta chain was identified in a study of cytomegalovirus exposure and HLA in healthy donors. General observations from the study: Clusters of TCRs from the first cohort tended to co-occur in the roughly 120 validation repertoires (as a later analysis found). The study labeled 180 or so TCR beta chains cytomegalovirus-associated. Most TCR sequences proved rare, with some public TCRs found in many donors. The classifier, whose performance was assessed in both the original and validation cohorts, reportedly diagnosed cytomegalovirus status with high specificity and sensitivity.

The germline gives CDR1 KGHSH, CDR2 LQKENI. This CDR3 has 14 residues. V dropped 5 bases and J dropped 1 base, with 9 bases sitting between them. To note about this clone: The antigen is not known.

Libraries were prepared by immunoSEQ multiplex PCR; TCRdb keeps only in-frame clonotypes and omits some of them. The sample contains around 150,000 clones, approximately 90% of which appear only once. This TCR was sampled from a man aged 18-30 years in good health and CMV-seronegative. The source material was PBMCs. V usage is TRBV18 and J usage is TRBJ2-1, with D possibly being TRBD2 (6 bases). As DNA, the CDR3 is TGTGCCAGCTCAAGGGACTTTTCCTACAATGAGCAGTTCTTC. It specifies CASSRDFSYNEQFF.